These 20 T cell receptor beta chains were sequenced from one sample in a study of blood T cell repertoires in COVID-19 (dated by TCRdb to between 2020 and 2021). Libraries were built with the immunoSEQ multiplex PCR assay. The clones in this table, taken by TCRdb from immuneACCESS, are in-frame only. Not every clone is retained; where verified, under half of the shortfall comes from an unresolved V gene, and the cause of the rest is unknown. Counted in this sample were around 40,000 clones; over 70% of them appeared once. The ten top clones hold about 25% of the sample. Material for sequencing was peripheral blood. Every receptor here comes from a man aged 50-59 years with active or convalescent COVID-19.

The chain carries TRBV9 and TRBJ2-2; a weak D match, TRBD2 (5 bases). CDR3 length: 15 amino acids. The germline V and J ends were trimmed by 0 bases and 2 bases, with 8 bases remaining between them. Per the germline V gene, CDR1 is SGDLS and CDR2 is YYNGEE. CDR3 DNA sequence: TGTGCCAGCAGCGTAGGAGGACTCAACACCGGGGAGCTGTTTTTT. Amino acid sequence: CASSVGGLNTGELFF.

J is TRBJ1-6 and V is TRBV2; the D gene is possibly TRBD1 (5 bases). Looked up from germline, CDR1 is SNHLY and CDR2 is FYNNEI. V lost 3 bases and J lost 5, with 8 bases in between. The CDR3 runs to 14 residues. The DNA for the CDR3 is TGTGCCAGCAGTGAGGGGCGCAATAATTCACCCCTCCACTTT. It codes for CASSEGRNNSPLHF.

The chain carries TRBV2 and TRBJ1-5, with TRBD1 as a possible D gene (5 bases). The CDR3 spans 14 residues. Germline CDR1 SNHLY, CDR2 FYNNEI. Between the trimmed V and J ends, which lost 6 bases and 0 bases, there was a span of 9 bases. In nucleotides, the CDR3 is TGTGCCAGCAGGAAGGGGAATAGCAATCAGCCCCAGCATTTT. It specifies CASRKGNSNQPQHF.

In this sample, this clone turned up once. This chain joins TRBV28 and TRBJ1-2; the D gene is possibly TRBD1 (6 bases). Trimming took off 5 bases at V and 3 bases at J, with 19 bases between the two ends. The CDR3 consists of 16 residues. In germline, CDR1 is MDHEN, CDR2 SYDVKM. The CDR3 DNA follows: TGTGCCAGCAGTCTATCCCTCCCACAGGGATACTATGGCTACACCTTC. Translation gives CASSLSLPQGYYGYTF.

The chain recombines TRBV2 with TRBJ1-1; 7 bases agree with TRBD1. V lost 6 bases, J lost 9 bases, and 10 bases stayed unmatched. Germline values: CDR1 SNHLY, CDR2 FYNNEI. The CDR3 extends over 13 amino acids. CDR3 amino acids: CASSDRDEAQAFF. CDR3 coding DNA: TGTGCCAGCAGCGACAGGGATGAGGCCCAAGCTTTCTTT.

DNA for the CDR3: TGTGCCAGCGCCCCAGGGCCCTGGGAAAACATTCAGTACTTC. Protein: CASAPGPWENIQYF. The chain couples TRBV28 to TRBJ2-4, with D possibly matching TRBD1 (5 bases). Per the germline V gene, CDR1 is MDHEN and CDR2 is SYDVKM. With 8 bases removed from V and 5 bases from J, the gap between germline ends came to 16 bases. There are 14 residues in the CDR3.

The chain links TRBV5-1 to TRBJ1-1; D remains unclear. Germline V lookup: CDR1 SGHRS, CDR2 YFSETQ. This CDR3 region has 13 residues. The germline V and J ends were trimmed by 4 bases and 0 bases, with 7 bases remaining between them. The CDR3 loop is CASSMSLNTEAFF. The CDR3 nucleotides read TGCGCCAGCAGCATGAGCCTGAACACTGAAGCTTTCTTT. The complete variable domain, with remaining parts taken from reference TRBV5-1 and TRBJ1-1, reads KAGVTQTPRYLIKTRGQQVTLSCSPISGHRSVSWYQQTPGQGLQFLFEYFSETQRNKGNFPGRFSGRQFSNSRSEMNVSTLELGDSALYLCASSMSLNTEAFFGQGTRLTVV.

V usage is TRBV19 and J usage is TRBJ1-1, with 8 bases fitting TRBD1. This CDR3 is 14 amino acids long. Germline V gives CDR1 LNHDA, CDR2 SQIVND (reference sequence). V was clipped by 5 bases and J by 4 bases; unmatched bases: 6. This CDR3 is CASSASTGVTEAFF. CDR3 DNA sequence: TGTGCCAGTAGTGCCTCGACAGGGGTCACTGAAGCTTTCTTT.

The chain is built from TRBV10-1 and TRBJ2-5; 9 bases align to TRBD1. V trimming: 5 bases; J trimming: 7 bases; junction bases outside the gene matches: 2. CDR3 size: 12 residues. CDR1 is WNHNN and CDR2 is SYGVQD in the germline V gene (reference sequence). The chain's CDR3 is CASSSDRGTQYF. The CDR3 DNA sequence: TGCGCCAGCAGTTCGGACAGGGGGACCCAGTACTTC.

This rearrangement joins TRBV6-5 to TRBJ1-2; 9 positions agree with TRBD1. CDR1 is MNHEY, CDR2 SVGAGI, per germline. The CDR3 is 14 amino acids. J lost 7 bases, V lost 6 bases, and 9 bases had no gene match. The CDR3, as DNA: TGTGCCAGCAGCTCCGGGACAGGGCGAGGTGGCTACACCTTC. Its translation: CASSSGTGRGGYTF.

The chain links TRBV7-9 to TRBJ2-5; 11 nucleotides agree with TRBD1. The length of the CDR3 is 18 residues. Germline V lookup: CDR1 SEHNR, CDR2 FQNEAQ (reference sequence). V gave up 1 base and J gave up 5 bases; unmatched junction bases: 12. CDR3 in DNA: TGTGCCAGCAGCTTAGGTGGACAGGGGGCGCCCTTCATGGAGACCCAGTACTTC. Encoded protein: CASSLGGQGAPFMETQYF.

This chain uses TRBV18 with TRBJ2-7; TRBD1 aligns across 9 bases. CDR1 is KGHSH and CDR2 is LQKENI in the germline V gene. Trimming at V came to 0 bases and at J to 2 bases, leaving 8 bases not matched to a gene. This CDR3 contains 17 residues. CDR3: CASSPPGTGRTAYEQYF. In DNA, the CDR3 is TGTGCCAGCTCACCACCCGGGACAGGGAGAACAGCCTACGAGCAGTACTTC. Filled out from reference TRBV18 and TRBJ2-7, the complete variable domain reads NAGVMQNPRHLVRRRGQEARLRCSPMKGHSHVYWYRQLPEEGLKFMVYLQKENIIDESGMPKERFSAEFPKEGPSILRIQQVVRGDSAAYFCASSPPGTGRTAYEQYFGPGTRLTVT.

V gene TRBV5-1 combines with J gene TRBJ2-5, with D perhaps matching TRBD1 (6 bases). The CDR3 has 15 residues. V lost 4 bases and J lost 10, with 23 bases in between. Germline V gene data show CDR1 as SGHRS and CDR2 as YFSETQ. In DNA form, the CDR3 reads TGCGCCAGCAGCACCCGAGACAGGTACCAAGGGGGCCAGTACTTC. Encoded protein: CASSTRDRYQGGQYF.

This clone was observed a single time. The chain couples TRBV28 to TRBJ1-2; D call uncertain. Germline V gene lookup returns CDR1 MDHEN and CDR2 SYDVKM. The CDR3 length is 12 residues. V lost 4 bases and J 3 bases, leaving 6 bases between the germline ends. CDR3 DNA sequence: TGTGCCAGCAGTTCCCGGGACTATGGCTACACCTTC. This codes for CASSSRDYGYTF.

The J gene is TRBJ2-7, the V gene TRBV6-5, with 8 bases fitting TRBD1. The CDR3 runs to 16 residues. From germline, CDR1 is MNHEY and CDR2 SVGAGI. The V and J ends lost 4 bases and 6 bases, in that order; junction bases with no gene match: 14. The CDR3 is CASSFLEPGQACEQYV. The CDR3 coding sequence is TGTGCCAGCAGTTTCCTCGAACCGGGACAGGCGTGCGAGCAGTACGTC.

The CDR3 loop reads CASSPFAGDSGANVLTF. The DNA of the CDR3 is TGCGCCAGCAGCCCGTTTGCGGGGGACTCTGGGGCCAACGTCCTGACTTTC. The chain recombines TRBV4-1 with TRBJ2-6; TRBD2 matches 7 bases. The CDR3 length is 17 residues. From germline, CDR1 is MGHRA and CDR2 YSYEKL. The ends lost 4 bases at V and 0 bases at J; junction bases unmatched: 6.

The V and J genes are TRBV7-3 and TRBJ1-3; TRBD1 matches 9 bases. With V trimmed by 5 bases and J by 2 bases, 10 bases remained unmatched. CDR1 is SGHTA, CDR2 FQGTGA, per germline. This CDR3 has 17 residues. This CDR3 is CASSKSPGQGTGNTIYF. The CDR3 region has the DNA TGTGCCAGCAGCAAAAGTCCGGGACAGGGAACTGGAAACACCATATATTTT.

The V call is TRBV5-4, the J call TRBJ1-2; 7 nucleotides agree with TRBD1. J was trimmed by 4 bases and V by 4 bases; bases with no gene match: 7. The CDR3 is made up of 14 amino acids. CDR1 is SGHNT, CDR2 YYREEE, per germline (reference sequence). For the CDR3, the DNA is TGTGCCAGCAGCGGAACCGACAGGGTCTATGGCTACACCTTC. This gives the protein CASSGTDRVYGYTF.

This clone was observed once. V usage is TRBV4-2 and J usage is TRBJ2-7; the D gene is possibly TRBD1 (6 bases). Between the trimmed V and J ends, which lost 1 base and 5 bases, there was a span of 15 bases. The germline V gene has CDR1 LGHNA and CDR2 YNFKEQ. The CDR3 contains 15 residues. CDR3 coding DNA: TGTGCCAGCAGCCAAGGGCAGATCGGGACAAACGAGCAGTACTTC. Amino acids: CASSQGQIGTNEQYF.

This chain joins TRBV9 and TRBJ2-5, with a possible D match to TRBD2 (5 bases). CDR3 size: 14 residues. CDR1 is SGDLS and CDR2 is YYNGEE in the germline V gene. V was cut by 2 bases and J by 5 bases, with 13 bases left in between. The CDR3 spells CASSVEGLGETQYF. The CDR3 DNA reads TGTGCCAGCAGCGTCGAGGGCCTGGGGGAGACCCAGTACTTC.